This T cell receptor (beta chain) was recorded in a study of post-analysis software for immune sequencing data. Study-wide results and limits: About five TRBV segments occurring more often in patients than controls included TRBV5-6, TRBV5-1 and TRBV20-1.

Unique-molecular-identifier-tagged TCR beta cDNA libraries were used. TCRdb redid the calling of the PCR reads with MiXCR, one entry per CDR3 protein. The table lists hundreds of thousands of distinct CDR3 sequences, around 40% of them singletons, with about 12% in the top ten. Germline CDR1 and CDR2: LGHNA and YNFKEQ. The CDR3 spans 16 residues. With 7 bases clipped from V and 2 bases from J, the junction kept 10 bases outside the gene matches. About this clonotype: Its antigen is undetermined.

V gene TRBV4-2 combines with J gene TRBJ2-2; 7 positions agree with TRBD2. Material for sequencing was blood. The receptor comes from a girl between 10 and 17 years old with multiple sclerosis. Here the CDR3 reads CASNRERGDNTGELFF. The CDR3, as DNA: TGTGCCAGCAACCGGGAGCGGGGAGATAACACCGGGGAGCTGTTTTTT.